The 16 T cell receptor beta chains below were found in one sample sequenced in a study of T cells in Graves' hyperthyroidism and ophthalmopathy. It was RNA transcripts that yielded the amplified TCR beta CDR3 regions. An initial round of RT-PCR targeting the TCR CDR3 relied on the HTBI primer set. A single record per CDR3 protein comes from TCRdb applying MiXCR to the multiplex PCR reads. This sample has roughly 500,000 distinct CDR3 sequences, with 46% found just once. Sequencing was carried out using peripheral blood or thyroid tissue (not recorded which). Receptors were obtained from an adult woman with Graves' disease, either hyperthyroidism or ophthalmopathy (not recorded which).

The chain joins TRBV9 to TRBJ2-1, with a tentative D call TRBD2 (6 bases). CDR1 SGDLS and CDR2 YYNGEE come from the germline V gene. The CDR3 covers 17 residues. V was shortened by 4 bases and J by 2 bases, with 19 bases between the two germline ends. CDR3 sequence: CASSPWGSGTAYNEQFF. CDR3 nucleotides: TGTGCCAGCAGCCCCTGGGGTAGCGGCACGGCCTACAATGAGCAGTTCTTC. Variable domain in full (rest from reference TRBV9 and TRBJ2-1): DSGVTQTPKHLITATGQRVTLRCSPRSGDLSVYWYQQSLDQGLQFLIQYYNGEERAKGNILERFSAQQFPDLHSELNLSSLELGDSALYFCASSPWGSGTAYNEQFFGPGTRLTVL.

CDR3: CASSRDRGGNQPQHF. The CDR3 DNA reads TGTGCCAGTTCACGTGACAGGGGTGGCAATCAGCCCCAGCATTTT. V and J are TRBV2 and TRBJ1-5; TRBD1 aligns across 8 bases. Looked up from germline, CDR1 is SNHLY and CDR2 is FYNNEI. This CDR3 spans 15 amino acids. Germline trimming cut 9 bases from V and 2 bases from J; bases unmatched to any gene: 9.

This clonotype was seen only once. The V and J genes are TRBV11-2 and TRBJ2-2; 10 nucleotides agree with TRBD2. CDR1 is SGHAT, CDR2 FQNNGV, per germline. The length of the CDR3 is 16 residues. With 4 bases clipped from V and 8 bases from J, the junction kept 10 bases outside the gene matches. CDR3 loop: CASSWRASGSYGELFF. For the CDR3, the DNA is TGTGCCAGCAGCTGGCGGGCTAGCGGGAGCTATGGGGAGCTGTTTTTT.

A few counts support this clonotype. The rearrangement links TRBV18 to TRBJ1-2, with 10 bases identical to TRBD1. CDR1 is KGHSH, CDR2 LQKENI, per germline. This CDR3 region has 16 residues. Germline trimming cut 3 bases from V and 5 bases from J; bases unmatched to any gene: 9. The CDR3 here is CASSPGQGRNGYGYTF. In DNA form, the CDR3 reads TGTGCCAGCTCACCGGGACAGGGGCGAAACGGTTATGGCTACACCTTC.

The chain combines TRBV28 with TRBJ1-5; no definite D call. Germline-derived CDR1 and CDR2 are MDHEN and SYDVKM. Trimming pared 5 bases from V and 1 base from J, leaving 12 bases between. There are 15 residues in the CDR3. DNA of the CDR3: TGTGCCAGCAGTCTATCGGGCCAGAGCAATCAGCCCCAGCATTTT. It codes for CASSLSGQSNQPQHF.

Only a few counts were recorded for this clonotype. A much larger clone lies one base from this, so it may be a read error. The gene calls are TRBV2 and TRBJ1-4; 8 bases fit TRBD1. The V gene's germline CDR1 is SNHLY and CDR2 FYNNEI. The CDR3 length is 15 residues. The CDR3 protein is CASRGVDRGNEKLLF. Here the CDR3 DNA reads TGTGCCAGCAGGGGAGTCGACAGGGGAAATGAAAAACTGCTTTTT.

The rearrangement joins TRBV28 to TRBJ1-1; 7 nucleotides line up with TRBD1. Trimming cost V 6 bases and J 5 bases; bases outside gene matches: 9. This CDR3 is 14 amino acids long. The germline CDR1 and CDR2 sequences are MDHEN and SYDVKM. This CDR3 is CASRAPGGVTEAFF. The CDR3 DNA follows: TGTGCCAGCAGGGCACCAGGGGGGGTTACTGAAGCTTTCTTT. Full variable domain (missing parts from reference TRBV28 and TRBJ1-1): DVKVTQSSRYLVKRTGEKVFLECVQDMDHENMFWYRQDPGLGLRLIYFSYDVKMKEKGDIPEGYSVSREKKERFSLILESASTNQTSMYLCASRAPGGVTEAFFGQGTRLTVV.

In its sample, this clonotype was seen many times. This sequence joins TRBV20-1 and TRBJ1-1; D gene ambiguous. Per germline, CDR1 DFQATT and CDR2 SNEGSKA (reference sequence). The CDR3 covers 13 residues. The V gene lost 0 bases and the J gene lost 2 bases, with 7 bases spanning the gap. CDR3 bases: TGCAGTGCTAGAGATCCGGGTAACACTGAAGCTTTCTTT. As protein: CSARDPGNTEAFF.

This clonotype was detected many times. J is TRBJ1-1 and V is TRBV12-3 or TRBV12-4, with 7 bases lining up with TRBD1. V shed 5 bases and J 3 bases; nucleotides not matched to a gene: 9. CDR3 length: 15 residues. CDR3 nucleotide sequence: TGTGCCAGCAGTCTATCGGACAGGAAGGACACTGAAGCTTTCTTT. Translating it yields CASSLSDRKDTEAFF.

This clonotype was counted ten times or more. The chain joins TRBV14 to TRBJ1-2, with 9 bases fitting TRBD1. Trimming cost V 3 bases and J 4 bases; bases outside gene matches: 18. CDR1 is SGHDN, CDR2 FVKESK, per germline. CDR3 size: 19 residues. The CDR3 here is CASSHVPGQGLFFGYGYTF. The CDR3 DNA follows: TGTGCCAGCAGCCATGTGCCGGGACAGGGACTCTTTTTTGGCTATGGCTACACCTTC.

This clonotype has at least ten counts. The gene calls are TRBV7-3 and TRBJ2-6; D is uncertain. V was clipped by 5 bases and J by 0 bases, with 14 bases between them. Germline lookup yields CDR1 SGHTA and CDR2 FQGTGA. The CDR3 has 17 residues. The CDR3 DNA reads as TGTGCCAGCAGCCTCACCAGCTCCACCTCTGGGGCCAACGTCCTGACTTTC. It specifies CASSLTSSTSGANVLTF.

This clonotype appeared many times. V is TRBV29-1 and J is TRBJ2-2; 7 bases align to TRBD2. This CDR3 is built from 14 residues. J lost 6 bases, V lost 3 bases, and 7 bases had no gene match. Germline assignment: CDR1 SQVTM and CDR2 ANQGSEA. CDR3 amino acids: CSVEGAGVPGELFF. The CDR3 nucleotides read TGCAGCGTTGAGGGCGCGGGAGTTCCCGGGGAGCTGTTTTTT.

The chain joins TRBV29-1 to TRBJ1-2; possibly TRBD1 for D (5 bases). V gave up 2 bases and J gave up 4 bases, with 14 bases separating them. Germline loops: CDR1 SQVTM, CDR2 ANQGSEA. The CDR3 spans 14 residues. CDR3 in DNA: TGCAGCGTTGAAAGGGGTGACAGTACCTATGGCTACACCTTC. This sequence encodes CSVERGDSTYGYTF.

The chain has TRBV25-1 and TRBJ1-6; TRBD1 matches at 7 bases. Per germline, CDR1 MGHDK and CDR2 SYGVNS. V gave up 3 bases and J gave up 10 bases; unmatched junction bases: 9. CDR3 size: 15 residues. CDR3: CASSDETGSGSPLHF. The CDR3 DNA sequence: TGTGCCAGCAGTGACGAGACAGGGTCGGGATCACCCCTCCACTTT.

The chain has TRBV5-1 and TRBJ1-4; D gene uncertain. Trimming took off 0 bases at V and 10 bases at J, with 13 bases between the two ends. The CDR3 covers 14 residues. Germline values: CDR1 SGHRS, CDR2 YFSETQ. CDR3 coding DNA: TGCGCCAGCAGCTTGGCAGAGTCTACTGGAAAACTGTTTTTT. Translation: CASSLAESTGKLFF.

The chain combines TRBV19 with TRBJ1-5; tentatively, D is TRBD1 (6 bases). Germline V gives CDR1 LNHDA, CDR2 SQIVND (reference sequence). Trimming cost V 3 bases and J 3 bases, with 9 bases left between them. This CDR3 is 14 amino acids long. The CDR3, as DNA: TGTGCCAGTAGTATTTGGGGGCCCAATCAGCCCCAGCATTTT. Translating it yields CASSIWGPNQPQHF.